This T cell receptor (beta chain) was obtained from a study of cytomegalovirus exposure and HLA in healthy donors. Points from the study as a whole: Rarity held for most TCR sequences, but there were some public TCRs that occurred in many donors. Later, an analysis found that TCR clusters from the first cohort tended to co-occur in the 120 or so validation repertoires. Reported performance of the classifier showed diagnosis of cytomegalovirus status with high specificity and sensitivity. In vitro work confirmed that a few CMV-associated chains recognize CMV antigens.

This clone was counted a single time. Its matching antigen is unknown. Measured with immunoSEQ multiplex PCR; TCRdb has only the in-frame clones, and not every one. The sample has 60,000 or so clones, just under 95% seen once. The source of this sequence is a man younger than 35 in good health and CMV-seronegative. Sequencing was performed on PBMCs.

CDR3 sequence: CASSPPGDGDRQETQYF. The CDR3 DNA is TGTGCCAGCTCACCACCAGGGGATGGGGACAGGCAAGAGACCCAGTACTTC. This chain uses TRBV18 with TRBJ2-5; TRBD1 aligns across 8 bases. This CDR3 is 17 amino acids long. Germline trimming cut 0 bases from V and 2 bases from J; bases unmatched to any gene: 8. Germline V CDR1 and CDR2: KGHSH, LQKENI.